This TCR beta chain is drawn from a study of CXCR3-negative and CXCR3-positive naive CD8 T cells. The study made its TRB cDNA libraries by 5' RACE, adding UMI labels. No DNA is given; TCRdb re-called the 5' RACE reads and lists each CDR3 protein once. This repertoire comprises some 120,000 distinct CDR3 sequences; its ten largest clones make up about 0.34%. Notes on the study in general: Naive CXCR3-positive cells had TRB CDR3s more hydrophobic than those of CXCR3-negative naive cells.

Of note for this clonotype: Its antigen is undetermined.

The CDR3 sequence is 16 residues long. Germline CDR1 and CDR2: SNHLY and FYNNEI. The sorter processed each CD8+ T cell subset in triplicate at some 300,000 cells apiece. CD45RO-CCR7+CD27+CD95- characterized naive CD8+ T cells. This clonotype was sampled from a human donor in good health. Some clones in this sample may be carry-over from other donors' samples. Sequenced input: naive CXCR3+ CD8+ T cells from blood. This sample's subset: CD45RO-CCR7+CD27+CD95- naive CD8+ T cells expressing CXCR3 (TNR3+). The chain is built from TRBV2 and TRBJ2-7; the TCRdb call, TRBD1, lacks DNA for checking. The CDR3 sequence is CASSRGVISANYEQYF.